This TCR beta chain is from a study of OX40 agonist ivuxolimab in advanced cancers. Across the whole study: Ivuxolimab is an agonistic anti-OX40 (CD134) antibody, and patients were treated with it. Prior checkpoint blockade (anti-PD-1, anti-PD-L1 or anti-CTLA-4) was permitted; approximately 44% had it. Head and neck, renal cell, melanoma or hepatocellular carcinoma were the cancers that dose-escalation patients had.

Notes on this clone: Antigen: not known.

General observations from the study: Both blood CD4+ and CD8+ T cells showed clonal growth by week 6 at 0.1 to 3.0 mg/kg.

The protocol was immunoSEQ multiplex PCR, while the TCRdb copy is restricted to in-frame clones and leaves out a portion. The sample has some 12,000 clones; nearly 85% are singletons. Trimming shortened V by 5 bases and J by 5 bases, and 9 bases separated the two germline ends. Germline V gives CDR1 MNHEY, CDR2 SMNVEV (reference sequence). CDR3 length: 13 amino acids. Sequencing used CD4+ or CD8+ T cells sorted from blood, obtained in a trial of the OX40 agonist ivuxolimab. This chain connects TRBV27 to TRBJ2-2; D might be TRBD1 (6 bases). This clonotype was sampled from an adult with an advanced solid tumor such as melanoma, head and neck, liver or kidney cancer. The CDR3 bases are TGTGCCAGCAGTCAGCAGGGGACCGGGGAGCTGTTTTTT. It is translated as CASSQQGTGELFF.